The 22 T cell receptor beta chains below come from one sample, sequenced in a study of blood T cell repertoires in COVID-19. Only in-frame clones appear in the TCRdb table, and some are missing; sequencing was by immunoSEQ multiplex PCR. The sample shows 250,000 to 300,000 clones, 87% of them seen only once. Sequencing was carried out using peripheral blood. The source of these receptors is a woman aged 35 to 49 who had recovered from COVID-19.

The chain joins TRBV6-6 to TRBJ2-7; the D gene is possibly TRBD2 (5 bases). The CDR3 spans 12 residues. V was clipped by 6 bases and J by 0 bases, with 6 bases between them. Per germline, CDR1 MNHNY and CDR2 SVGAGI (reference sequence). CDR3 loop: CASSGVSYEQYF. The CDR3, as DNA: TGTGCCAGCAGCGGGGTCTCCTACGAGCAGTACTTC.

The chain has TRBV10-2 and TRBJ2-3; 10 bases line up with TRBD2. The CDR3 runs to 13 residues. Trimming at V came to 0 bases and at J to 11 bases, leaving 2 bases not matched to a gene. The germline gives CDR1 WSHSY, CDR2 SAAADI. The DNA for the CDR3 is TGCGCCAGCAGTGAGTCAACTAGCGGGATGCAGTATTTT. Translating gives CASSESTSGMQYF.

This chain links TRBV7-6 with TRBJ2-2, with 10 bases fitting TRBD2. The CDR3 runs 18 residues. The ends lost 5 bases at V and 2 bases at J; junction bases unmatched: 11. CDR1 and CDR2 (germline): SGHVS, FNYEAQ. Here the CDR3 DNA reads TGTGCCAGCAGCCGAGCTAGCGGGGGCCGATCTAACACCGGGGAGCTGTTTTTT. Translation gives CASSRASGGRSNTGELFF.

This clone was counted a single time. The chain employs TRBV7-2 and TRBJ2-5; maybe TRBD1 (5 bases). This CDR3 comprises 15 residues. The ends were cut back, 5 bases at V and 0 bases at J, with 13 bases in the middle. From germline, CDR1 is SGHTA and CDR2 FQGNSA. CDR3 protein: CASSRDSYNQETQYF. The CDR3 DNA reads TGTGCCAGCAGCCGCGACAGCTACAACCAAGAGACCCAGTACTTC.

The V gene is TRBV6-6, the J gene TRBJ2-7, with D possibly TRBD2 on 5 matching bases. Germline V gene sequence: CDR1 MNHNY, CDR2 SVGAGI (reference sequence). This CDR3 is 16 amino acids long. Between the trimmed V and J ends, which lost 2 bases and 0 bases, there was a span of 14 bases. CDR3 residues: CASSYGSGSYSYEQYF. The CDR3 DNA follows: TGTGCCAGCAGTTACGGATCGGGGTCCTACTCCTACGAGCAGTACTTC.

The chain joins TRBV18 to TRBJ2-7, with TRBD1 identical over 11 bases. This CDR3 contains 15 residues. Unmatched junction bases numbered 0, after V lost 0 bases and J lost 2 bases. From germline, CDR1 is KGHSH and CDR2 LQKENI. DNA of the CDR3: TGTGCCAGCTCACCACCGGGACAGGGGGCCTACGAGCAGTACTTC. Residues: CASSPPGQGAYEQYF.

This sequence joins TRBV7-2 and TRBJ2-7; perhaps TRBD2 as D (6 bases). Germline V lookup: CDR1 SGHTA, CDR2 FQGNSA. Between the trimmed V and J ends, which lost 5 bases and 4 bases, there was a span of 18 bases. CDR3 length equals 15 residues. In DNA form, the CDR3 reads TGTGCCAGCAGCATCCTCCGGCGGGGCGTGTACGAGCAGTACTTC. Its protein product is CASSILRRGVYEQYF.

The rearrangement joins TRBV4-1 to TRBJ1-2, with 11 bases that match TRBD1. J gave up 4 bases and V 3 bases, and 4 bases lay outside the gene matches. Germline V gives CDR1 MGHRA, CDR2 YSYEKL. The CDR3 contains 15 residues. The CDR3 nucleotides read TGCGCCAGCAGCCAGAGGGACAGGGGGGCCTATGGCTACACCTTC. This codes for CASSQRDRGAYGYTF.

V gene TRBV2 combines with J gene TRBJ1-1, with D perhaps matching TRBD1 (5 bases). The CDR3 has 16 residues. The ends were cut back, 4 bases at V and 3 bases at J, with 18 bases in the middle. Germline V gene lookup returns CDR1 SNHLY and CDR2 FYNNEI. CDR3 sequence: CASSVLEEGYDTEAFF. DNA of the CDR3: TGTGCCAGCAGTGTACTGGAGGAGGGGTACGACACTGAAGCTTTCTTT.

This chain links TRBV5-4 with TRBJ2-1; D not resolved. Trimming pared 2 bases from V and 9 bases from J, leaving 9 bases between. Germline V gives CDR1 SGHNT, CDR2 YYREEE (reference sequence). CDR3 length: 12 amino acids. The CDR3 DNA reads TGTGCCAGCAGCTTTCACGGTAGTGAGCAGTTCTTC. Its protein is CASSFHGSEQFF.

Notes on this clone: In the same sample, other DNA sequences code for this CDR3. The chain employs TRBV18 and TRBJ1-1; 7 nucleotides match TRBD1. This CDR3 spans 15 amino acids. V shed 2 bases, J shed 0 bases, and the junction held 3 bases outside the gene matches. Germline assignment: CDR1 KGHSH and CDR2 LQKENI. For the CDR3, the DNA is TGTGCCAGCTCACCATCCAGGGGGTTGAACACTGAAGCTTTCTTT. Protein sequence: CASSPSRGLNTEAFF.

The V and J genes are TRBV2 and TRBJ1-6; the D gene is possibly TRBD1 (5 bases). Between the trimmed V and J ends, which lost 10 bases and 4 bases, there was a span of 20 bases. Germline CDR1 reads SNHLY; CDR2 reads FYNNEI. The CDR3 extends over 16 amino acids. CDR3: CATVGRGAAYNSPLHF. DNA of the CDR3: TGTGCCACAGTGGGCCGTGGGGCGGCATATAATTCACCCCTCCACTTT. The complete variable domain, with remaining parts taken from reference TRBV2 and TRBJ1-6, reads EPEVTQTPSHQVTQMGQEVILRCVPISNHLYFYWYRQILGQKVEFLVSFYNNEISEKSEIFDDQFSVERPDGSNFTLKIRSTKLEDSAMYFCATVGRGAAYNSPLHFGNGTRLTVT.

This rearrangement joins TRBV6-6 to TRBJ1-5; TRBD1 agrees at 10 bases. J gave up 5 bases and V 6 bases, and 4 bases lay outside the gene matches. CDR1 MNHNY and CDR2 SVGAGI come from the germline V gene (reference sequence). CDR3 size: 14 residues. This CDR3 reads CASSRDRGYQPQHF. The CDR3 DNA sequence: TGTGCCAGCAGCCGGGACAGGGGATATCAGCCCCAGCATTTT.

V usage is TRBV5-1 and J usage is TRBJ2-3; 8 bases agree with TRBD1. Germline CDR1 is SGHRS and CDR2 is YFSETQ. Trimming removed 4 bases from V and 0 bases from J; junction bases left unmatched: 7. The CDR3 is made up of 16 amino acids. The CDR3 is CASSRRTGGSTDTQYF. The CDR3 DNA sequence: TGCGCCAGCAGCCGGCGTACAGGGGGGAGCACAGATACGCAGTATTTT.

The chain couples TRBV5-1 to TRBJ1-1; 7 bases align to TRBD1. Trimming cost V 0 bases and J 0 bases; bases outside gene matches: 2. The CDR3 spans 15 residues. CDR1 and CDR2 (germline): SGHRS, YFSETQ. The CDR3 DNA follows: TGCGCCAGCAGCTTGGTCGGGACAGTGAACACTGAAGCTTTCTTT. It codes for CASSLVGTVNTEAFF.

This clone has just a few counts. The chain uses TRBV4-3 and TRBJ1-1; 11 nucleotides agree with TRBD1. This CDR3 has 17 amino acids. V trimming: 1 base; J trimming: 11 bases; junction bases outside the gene matches: 15. Per the germline V gene, CDR1 is LGHNA and CDR2 is YSLEER. CDR3 sequence: CASSQVSWTGGGGMAFF. The CDR3 DNA sequence: TGCGCCAGCAGCCAAGTTTCCTGGACAGGGGGCGGGGGTATGGCTTTCTTT.

V and J are TRBV6-2 or TRBV6-3 and TRBJ1-2; 7 bases are a match to TRBD1. Looked up from germline, CDR1 is MNHEY and CDR2 is SVGEGT. This CDR3 has 15 amino acids. With 5 bases clipped from V and 0 bases from J, the junction kept 6 bases outside the gene matches. The CDR3 protein is CASSRTGTANYGYTF. CDR3 in DNA: TGTGCCAGCAGTCGCACCGGGACAGCTAACTATGGCTACACCTTC.

This sequence joins TRBV5-6 and TRBJ2-3; D is unresolved. Trimming shortened V by 4 bases and J by 2 bases, and 11 bases separated the two germline ends. Germline loops: CDR1 SGHDT, CDR2 YYEEEE. The CDR3 contains 14 residues. The CDR3 DNA reads TGTGCCAGCAGCCCCATTGCGTTCACAGATACGCAGTATTTT. This encodes CASSPIAFTDTQYF.

V and J are TRBV30 and TRBJ1-6, with 8 bases lining up with TRBD1. CDR3 length equals 18 residues. Germline assignment: CDR1 GTSNPN and CDR2 SVGIG (reference sequence). After removal of 0 bases from V and 7 bases from J, the junction contained 14 bases not matched to a gene. This CDR3 is CAWSVRPRGRGVNSPLHF. The CDR3 DNA reads as TGTGCCTGGAGTGTACGGCCCAGGGGGCGCGGTGTCAATTCACCCCTCCACTTT.

This chain uses TRBV7-9 with TRBJ1-2; unclear D gene. Trimming left V 5 bases short and J 8 bases short, with 12 bases between. Germline V gives CDR1 SEHNR, CDR2 FQNEAQ (reference sequence). This CDR3 region has 12 residues. The chain's CDR3 is CASSVDWWGYTF. CDR3 bases: TGTGCCAGCAGCGTAGACTGGTGGGGCTACACCTTC.

V usage is TRBV10-1 and J usage is TRBJ1-5; 7 bases are shared with TRBD1. The CDR3 loop spans 15 amino acids. Germline V CDR1 and CDR2: WNHNN, SYGVQD (reference sequence). V gave up 9 bases and J gave up 2 bases; unmatched junction bases: 10. CDR3 region: CARETGVVGNQPQHF. CDR3 DNA sequence: TGCGCCAGGGAAACAGGGGTGGTAGGCAATCAGCCCCAGCATTTT.

The chain uses TRBV6-5 and TRBJ1-2; 8 positions match TRBD1. Germline V CDR1 and CDR2: MNHEY, SVGAGI. V dropped 0 bases and J dropped 7; count of bases not matched to a gene: 4. The CDR3 has 14 amino acids. The CDR3 here is CASSYSGQGGGYTF. CDR3 nucleotides: TGTGCCAGCAGTTACTCAGGACAGGGTGGTGGCTACACCTTC.